Presented here are 10 T cell receptor delta chains from one specimen sequenced in a study of gamma-delta chains in newborns, infants, children. TCRdb re-called the reads through CATT. The sample shows under 8,500 delta-chain clones, around 0.7% of them seen only once. Sample: blood. Receptors were obtained from a child who was a newborn, infant or young child, either healthy, febrile or measles-vaccinated (not recorded which).

As regards this clone: Given a much more abundant clone one base away, this may be a read error. This chain joins TRDV2 and TRDJ3, with TRDD3 as a possible D gene (5 bases). CDR1 is GEAIGNYY, CDR2 EKD, per germline. V lost 3 bases and J lost 2, with 13 bases in between. This CDR3 comprises 17 residues. The CDR3 DNA reads as TGTGCCTGTGACCTCTTAATGGGGACCTGGGACACCCGACAGATGTTTTTC. It yields the protein CACDLLMGTWDTRQMFF.

To note about this clone: One base separates it from a far larger clone, so it is likely a read error. In the same sample, other DNA sequences code for this CDR3. The CDR3 protein is CACDTLSTGVGDKLIF. DNA of the CDR3: TGTGCCTGCGACACTTTATCCACTGGGGTTGGCGATAAACTCATCTTT. The chain has TRDV2 and TRDJ1, with 7 bases fitting TRDD3. CDR3 size: 16 residues. Germline V CDR1 and CDR2: GEAIGNYY, EKD.

This clone has a handful of counts. This clone may be a read error of a much larger clone one base away. The rearrangement links TRDV2 to TRDJ3; TRDD3 matches 7 bases. The germline V gene encodes CDR1 GEAIGNYY and CDR2 EKD. The CDR3 spans 17 residues. The CDR3 region is CACDLLLGTWDTQQMFF. The CDR3 DNA sequence: TGTGCCTGTGACCTCTTACTGGGGACCTGGGACACCCAACAGATGTTTTTC.

This clone is medium-sized in the sample. Other DNA sequences in the same sample also yield this CDR3. The V gene is TRDV2, the J gene TRDJ3, with D unresolved. The CDR3 totals 18 residues. V lost 0 bases and J lost 0, with 11 bases in between. Germline V gives CDR1 GEAIGNYY, CDR2 EKD. DNA for the CDR3: TGTGCCTGTGACACCGTGACTGTGAGCTCCTGGGACACCCGACAGATGTTTTTC. Translation: CACDTVTVSSWDTRQMFF.

For this clone: The protein TCRdb gives is from a much larger clone and does not agree with this DNA's translation at residue 18, likely a read error; the protein shown here comes from the DNA. The chain recombines TRDV2 with TRDJ3; 9 bases match TRDD3. This CDR3 has 19 residues. CDR1 is GEAIGNYY and CDR2 is EKD in the germline V gene. Written as DNA, the CDR3 is TGTGCCTGTGACACGTGGGGGATATCCCCCTCCTGGGACACCCGACAGATGATTTTC. As protein: CACDTWGISPSWDTRQMIF.

This clone was seen a few times. A far larger clone is a single base away, which makes a read error likely. In the same sample, other DNA sequences code for this CDR3. This rearrangement joins TRDV2 to TRDJ3; 8 nucleotides match TRDD3. From germline, CDR1 is GEAIGNYY and CDR2 EKD. This CDR3 is built from 16 residues. CDR3: CACDGIRSWDTRQMFF. The CDR3 DNA sequence: TGTGCCTGTGACGGGATACGCTCCTGGGACACGCGACAGATGTTTTTC.

This clone was observed a few times. TCRdb assigns this DNA the protein of a much larger clone, which departs from its translation at residue 5; this likely reflects a read error, and the protein shown comes from translating the DNA. The V call is TRDV2, the J call TRDJ1; perhaps TRDD3 as D (5 bases). V was shortened by 3 bases and J by 4 bases, with 11 bases between the two germline ends. The CDR3 loop spans 13 amino acids. Germline values: CDR1 GEAIGNYY, CDR2 EKD. CDR3 loop: CACDSIRGDKLIF. The CDR3, as DNA: TGTGCCTGTGACTCTATACGCGGCGATAAACTCATCTTT.

For this clone: TCRdb shows a much larger clone's protein in place of this DNA's translation, and the two differ at residue 11, likely through a read error; the protein shown is translated from the DNA. CDR3: CACDSLLLGDADKLIF. The CDR3 coding sequence is TGTGCCTGTGACAGCCTCCTACTGGGGGACGCCGATAAACTCATCTTT. J is TRDJ1 and V is TRDV2; 9 nucleotides agree with TRDD3. There are 16 residues in the CDR3. Germline V gene lookup returns CDR1 GEAIGNYY and CDR2 EKD. Losses at the gene ends were 2 bases for V and 3 bases for J; bases not matched to a gene: 9.

This clone was counted only a few times. TCRdb's protein for this DNA is that of a much larger clone and differs from the translation at residue 4, likely a read error; the protein shown is the DNA translation. The genes are TRDV2 and TRDJ3, with TRDD3 matching 8 bases. Germline CDR1 and CDR2: GEAIGNYY and EKD. The CDR3 is 18 amino acids. The CDR3 sequence is CACGTVGGYSWDTRQMFF. CDR3 in DNA: TGTGCCTGTGGCACCGTCGGGGGATACTCCTGGGACACCCGACAGATGTTTTTC.

This clone was seen more than once but under ten times. Translating this DNA gives a protein that differs at residue 14 from the TCRdb one, which belongs to a much larger clone; a read error is likely, and the protein shown is this translation. The chain couples TRDV2 to TRDJ3, with 11 bases that match TRDD3. Germline CDR1 GEAIGNYY, CDR2 EKD. The CDR3 is 19 amino acids. This CDR3 reads CACDVLGDKGSWDARQMFF. DNA of the CDR3: TGTGCCTGTGACGTACTGGGGGATAAAGGCTCCTGGGACGCCCGACAGATGTTTTTC.